These 23 T cell receptor beta chains were sequenced from one sample in a study of T-cell reconstitution after alpha-beta-depleted transplantation in children. The TCRbeta library was prepared with unique molecular identifiers. TCRdb reprocessed the PCR reads with MiXCR, giving one entry per CDR3 protein. The sample has under 750,000 distinct CDR3 sequences; about 21% are singletons. Specimen: PBMCs, mostly from graft donor cells, collected 360 days after TCRalphabeta/CD19-depleted stem cell transplant. These receptors came from a boy less than two years old who had a stem cell transplant for acute myeloid leukemia, so the T cells may come from the graft donor.

There are many counts of this clonotype. V gene TRBV20-1 combines with J gene TRBJ2-4; D not resolved. The length of the CDR3 is 16 residues. Trimming stripped 4 bases from V and 6 bases from J, with 22 bases between. Germline values: CDR1 DFQATT, CDR2 SNEGSKA (reference sequence). The CDR3 coding sequence is TGCAGTGCTAAACGTGGGGTATTCGATTCGAGAAACATTCAGTACTTC. The encoded protein is CSAKRGVFDSRNIQYF.

The rearrangement links TRBV4-3 to TRBJ1-4, with D unclear. Trimming pared 3 bases from V and 12 bases from J, leaving 14 bases between. The CDR3 length is 13 residues. In germline, CDR1 is LGHNA, CDR2 YSLEER. This chain's CDR3 is CASSQGLVGELFF. The CDR3 DNA follows: TGCGCCAGCAGCCAGGGTCTGGTCGGCGAACTGTTTTTT.

This clonotype turned up a few times. The CDR3 sequence: CASSAPGESYEQYF. CDR3 coding DNA: TGTGCCAGCAGTGCCCCGGGAGAGTCCTACGAGCAGTACTTC. The chain carries TRBV12-3 or TRBV12-4 and TRBJ2-7; possible D gene TRBD2, 6 bases. The CDR3 runs 14 residues. V gave up 5 bases and J gave up 1 base, with 12 bases separating them.

This clonotype was seen many times. This chain uses TRBV29-1 with TRBJ2-1; no firm D call. Trimming shortened V by 4 bases and J by 1 base, and 8 bases separated the two germline ends. The CDR3 covers 13 residues. Germline-derived CDR1 and CDR2 are SQVTM and ANQGSEA. The CDR3 loop reads CSVGTGSYNEQFF. CDR3 sequence (DNA): TGCAGCGTTGGAACCGGGTCCTACAATGAGCAGTTCTTC.

The rearrangement uses TRBV7-9 and TRBJ2-1; the D is unclear. Between the trimmed V and J ends, which lost 4 bases and 6 bases, there was a span of 13 bases. The CDR3 is made up of 14 amino acids. The germline V gene encodes CDR1 SEHNR and CDR2 FQNEAQ (reference sequence). Here the CDR3 reads CASSSDRPSNEQFF. Written as DNA, the CDR3 is TGTGCCAGCAGCTCGGACCGCCCCAGCAATGAGCAGTTCTTC.

This clonotype was found many times. The chain couples TRBV28 to TRBJ2-3; possible D gene TRBD1, 5 bases. The CDR3 spans 16 residues. Germline lookup yields CDR1 MDHEN and CDR2 SYDVKM. V lost 6 bases to trimming and J lost 0 bases, with 16 bases between them. The DNA for the CDR3 is TGTGCCAGCAGGGACCTAGGGGTGCCTAGCACAGATACGCAGTATTTT. Amino acids: CASRDLGVPSTDTQYF. Supplemented by reference TRBV28 and TRBJ2-3, the full variable domain reads DVKVTQSSRYLVKRTGEKVFLECVQDMDHENMFWYRQDPGLGLRLIYFSYDVKMKEKGDIPEGYSVSREKKERFSLILESASTNQTSMYLCASRDLGVPSTDTQYFGPGTRLTVL.

In its sample, this clonotype was seen a few times. The gene calls are TRBV20-1 and TRBJ1-1; no definite D call. CDR1 is DFQATT, CDR2 SNEGSKA, per germline (reference sequence). Trimming shortened V by 0 bases and J by 1 base, and 12 bases separated the two germline ends. The CDR3 runs to 15 residues. The CDR3 DNA follows: TGCAGTGCTAGAGAGGGTTCAACTTGGAACACTGAAGCTTTCTTT. Residues: CSAREGSTWNTEAFF.

Ten or more counts support this clonotype. This chain links TRBV7-2 with TRBJ2-7, with 11 nucleotides matching TRBD1. There are 16 residues in the CDR3. The J segment lost 2 bases and the V segment lost 3 bases, leaving 6 bases of the junction unmatched. Germline CDR1 and CDR2: SGHTA and FQGNSA. CDR3 protein: CASSLGTGGYTYEQYF. DNA of the CDR3: TGTGCCAGCAGCTTGGGGACAGGGGGATATACCTACGAGCAGTACTTC.

This clonotype was counted ten times or more. The genes are TRBV20-1 and TRBJ1-2; no clear D. This CDR3 is built from 15 residues. Germline values: CDR1 DFQATT, CDR2 SNEGSKA (reference sequence). The CDR3: CSASKGGQRPYGYTF. The CDR3 bases are TGCAGCGCCTCGAAGGGTGGCCAGAGACCGTATGGCTACACCTTC.

This clonotype was recorded a few times. The chain links TRBV9 to TRBJ2-5, with a tentative D call TRBD2 (5 bases). This CDR3 contains 13 residues. CDR1 SGDLS and CDR2 YYNGEE come from the germline V gene. V dropped 1 base and J dropped 5 bases, with 9 bases sitting between them. The CDR3 DNA reads as TGTGCCAGCAGCGTATATAGCGAGGAGACCCAGTACTTC. Amino acids: CASSVYSEETQYF.

This clonotype was observed many times. The gene calls are TRBV20-1 and TRBJ2-2; D possibly matches TRBD1 or TRBD2 (5 bases each). This CDR3 region has 13 residues. Deletions cut 5 bases from V and 4 bases from J, with 11 bases between. CDR1 DFQATT and CDR2 SNEGSKA come from the germline V gene (reference sequence). The DNA for the CDR3 is TGCAGTGCTCAGGGAGTGGGCACCGGGGAGCTGTTTTTT. It yields the protein CSAQGVGTGELFF.

As to this clonotype: One end of the junction fails to match germline, which may point to a read error. This rearrangement joins TRBV27 to TRBJ2-5; 9 nucleotides line up with TRBD2. Germline V gene lookup returns CDR1 MNHEY and CDR2 SMNVEV (reference sequence). The CDR3 totals 10 residues. The CDR3 DNA reads TGCGCTAGCGGGGTTGAGACCCAGTACTTC. This gives the protein CASGVETQYF.

The gene calls are TRBV20-1 and TRBJ1-5, with a weak D call TRBD1 (6 bases). V shed 5 bases and J shed 0 bases, with 8 bases lying between them. The CDR3 spans 13 residues. Looked up from germline, CDR1 is DFQATT and CDR2 is SNEGSKA (reference sequence). This chain's CDR3 is CSAEDSSNQPQHF. The CDR3 coding sequence is TGCAGTGCTGAGGACAGTAGCAATCAGCCCCAGCATTTT.

In regard to this clonotype: A read error may be the cause here, since a much bigger clone is one base away. The CDR3 sequence: CSARAPGAYEQYF. DNA for the CDR3: TGCAGTGCTAGAGCCCCAGGGGCCTACGAGCAGTACTTC. The chain carries TRBV20-1 and TRBJ2-7, with D possibly TRBD1 on 6 matching bases. CDR3 size: 13 residues. The V gene's germline CDR1 is DFQATT and CDR2 SNEGSKA (reference sequence). V lost 1 base, J lost 2 bases, and 9 bases lay in between.

The rearrangement links TRBV7-2 to TRBJ2-7; D perhaps matches TRBD2 (6 bases). The CDR3 sequence is 14 residues long. Trimming pared 1 base from V and 5 bases from J, leaving 12 bases between. Germline CDR1 SGHTA, CDR2 FQGNSA. CDR3 bases: TGTGCCAGCAGCTTAGGCCGGGGGTCCGACGAGCAGTACTTC. Translation: CASSLGRGSDEQYF.

This clonotype was counted only a few times. V is TRBV20-1 and J is TRBJ1-2; 11 bases agree with TRBD1. This CDR3 has 16 amino acids. Germline V CDR1 and CDR2: DFQATT, SNEGSKA (reference sequence). V was pared by 1 base and J by 6 bases, with 10 bases of the junction left unmatched. Here the CDR3 reads CSARARLGTGGNGYTF. The DNA of the CDR3 is TGCAGTGCTAGAGCAAGGTTAGGGACAGGGGGAAATGGCTACACCTTC.

This sequence joins TRBV14 and TRBJ1-1; TRBD1 is a possible D gene (6 bases). The germline CDR1 and CDR2 sequences are SGHDN and FVKESK. With 0 bases removed from V and 5 bases from J, the gap between germline ends came to 25 bases. CDR3 length: 19 residues. As DNA, the CDR3 is TGTGCCAGCAGCCAAGATTTCGGAACGACAGGAAGGAGTCTTACTGAAGCTTTCTTT. Residues: CASSQDFGTTGRSLTEAFF.

The chain combines TRBV24-1 with TRBJ2-5, with 11 bases matching TRBD1. Per the germline V gene, CDR1 is KGHDR and CDR2 is SFDVKD. Losses at the gene ends were 0 bases for V and 5 bases for J; bases not matched to a gene: 4. This CDR3 comprises 16 residues. The CDR3 bases are TGTGCCACCAGTGATTTGCCGGGACAGGGGGGTGAGACCCAGTACTTC. Protein product: CATSDLPGQGGETQYF.

This clonotype was counted between two and nine times. J is TRBJ2-7 and V is TRBV20-1; no firm D call. V was clipped by 0 bases and J by 2 bases, with 11 bases between them. The CDR3 has 14 residues. CDR1 is DFQATT, CDR2 SNEGSKA, per germline (reference sequence). The CDR3 sequence: CSARDRAPPYEQYF. DNA of the CDR3: TGCAGTGCTAGAGATCGAGCTCCCCCCTACGAGCAGTACTTC.

V usage is TRBV5-6 and J usage is TRBJ2-1, with TRBD1 matching 8 bases. This CDR3 is built from 16 residues. Trimming cost V 0 bases and J 5 bases; bases outside gene matches: 7. Germline CDR1 and CDR2: SGHDT and YYEEEE. This CDR3 is CASSLGRGDRNNEQFF. The CDR3 bases are TGTGCCAGCAGCTTGGGGAGGGGGGACAGGAACAATGAGCAGTTCTTC. Together with reference TRBV5-6 and TRBJ2-1, the CDR3 gives the full variable domain: DAGVTQSPTHLIKTRGQQVTLRCSPKSGHDTVSWYQQALGQGPQFIFQYYEEEERQRGNFPDRFSGHQFPNYSSELNVNALLLGDSALYLCASSLGRGDRNNEQFFGPGTRLTVL.

This clonotype was counted between two and nine times. The chain recombines TRBV7-9 with TRBJ1-2, with a tentative D call TRBD1 (5 bases). CDR1 and CDR2 (germline): SEHNR, FQNEAQ (reference sequence). The V gene lost 2 bases and the J gene lost 4 bases, with 11 bases spanning the gap. The CDR3 runs to 14 residues. CDR3: CASSLRQGGYGYTF. The DNA for the CDR3 is TGTGCCAGCAGCTTAAGGCAGGGCGGCTATGGCTACACCTTC.

This chain joins TRBV7-9 and TRBJ1-2, with D maybe TRBD1 (5 bases). Between the trimmed V and J ends, which lost 2 bases and 5 bases, there was a span of 12 bases. CDR3 length equals 14 residues. Looked up from germline, CDR1 is SEHNR and CDR2 is FQNEAQ (reference sequence). The CDR3 spells CASSLRGEGYGYTF. CDR3 in DNA: TGTGCCAGCAGCTTACGGGGGGAGGGGTATGGCTACACCTTC.

This clonotype was observed a few times. The DNA for the CDR3 is TGCAGTGCTAGCCCCTCATTGGGCAGGACTTCGAACACCGGGGAGCTGTTTTTT. This translates into CSASPSLGRTSNTGELFF. V and J are TRBV20-1 and TRBJ2-2; weak D call: TRBD2 (5 bases). The CDR3 has 18 residues. V was shortened by 3 bases and J by 0 bases, with 20 bases between the two germline ends. Germline V gene sequence: CDR1 DFQATT, CDR2 SNEGSKA (reference sequence).